This TCR beta chain emerged from a study of T cell responses to AZD1222 COVID-19 vaccine. Per the germline V gene, CDR1 is LNHDA and CDR2 is SQIVND (reference sequence). Trimming took 4 bases from V and 4 from J, leaving 11 bases between them. This CDR3 comprises 14 residues. Generated by immunoSEQ multiplex PCR, the TCRdb table keeps only in-frame clones and is missing some. The data contain over 150,000 clones, under 95% of them singletons. The source of this sequence is an adult in good health. The source was peripheral blood, collected on day 0 of MenACWY control vaccination. The V and J genes are TRBV19 and TRBJ1-3; maybe TRBD1 (5 bases). The CDR3 loop is CASSNPGYGNTIYF. The CDR3 nucleotides read TGTGCCAGTAGTAACCCAGGGTACGGAAACACCATATATTTT. Using reference TRBV19 and TRBJ1-3 for the parts outside the CDR3, the full variable domain is DGGITQSPKYLFRKEGQNVTLSCEQNLNHDAMYWYRQDPGQGLRLIYYSQIVNDFQKGDIAEGYSVSREKKESFPLTVTSAQKNPTAFYLCASSNPGYGNTIYFGEGSWLTVV.